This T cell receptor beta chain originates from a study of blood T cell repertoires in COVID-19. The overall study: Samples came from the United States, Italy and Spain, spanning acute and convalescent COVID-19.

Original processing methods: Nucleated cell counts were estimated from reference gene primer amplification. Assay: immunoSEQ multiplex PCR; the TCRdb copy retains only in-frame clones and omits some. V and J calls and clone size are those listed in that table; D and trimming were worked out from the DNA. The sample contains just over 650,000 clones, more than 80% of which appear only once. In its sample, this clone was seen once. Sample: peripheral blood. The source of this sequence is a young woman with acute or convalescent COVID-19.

The CDR3 loop reads CASITNRGDEQYF. The CDR3 DNA sequence: TGTGCCAGCATCACCAATCGGGGGGACGAGCAGTACTTC. The rearrangement links TRBV21-1 to TRBJ2-7; TRBD2 is the table's D call, not checked against the DNA. TRBV21-1 constitutes a pseudogene. The CDR3 is 13 residues long.